These T cell receptor beta chains were read from a single sample in a study of Ad26.COV2.S vaccination and SARS-CoV-2 variants. Produced via immunoSEQ multiplex PCR; TCRdb's table is partial and in-frame only. The data hold 400,000 to 450,000 clones, with roughly 90% observed a single time. Sample: peripheral blood, taken in a trial of Ad26.COV2.S vaccine versus placebo. Source of these receptors: a person between 18 and 65 years old who received the Ad26.COV2.S COVID-19 vaccine or a placebo. Each CDR3 is given with its conserved first and last residue. Each record gives: D gene, clone size, V gene, J gene, CDR3 protein, CDR3 DNA. The D gene is left open where the match is weak. Part of the rows lack a size; the others show once, few, many or a class for expanded clones.

NA,NA,TRBV3-1/TRBV3-2,TRBJ1-6,CASSQATIDGSPLHF,TGTGCCAGCAGCCAAGCAACGATAGACGGGTCACCCCTCCACTTT
TRBD1,NA,TRBV19,TRBJ1-4,CASSAGTGWKLFF,TGTGCCAGTAGTGCTGGGACAGGGTGGAAACTGTTTTTT
NA,NA,TRBV2,TRBJ1-5,CASSDLVNSNQPQHF,TGTGCCAGCAGTGACTTGGTGAATAGCAATCAGCCCCAGCATTTT
TRBD1,NA,TRBV30,TRBJ2-2,CAWSVFGTANTGELFF,TGTGCCTGGAGTGTATTCGGGACAGCGAACACCGGGGAGCTGTTTTTT
NA,NA,TRBV5-4,TRBJ2-1,CASSLPHQGGYNEQFF,TGTGCCAGCAGCTTGCCCCACCAGGGGGGATACAATGAGCAGTTCTTC
TRBD1,NA,TRBV25-1,TRBJ1-2,CASRGQIYGYTF,TGTGCCAGCAGGGGACAGATCTATGGCTACACCTTC
NA,NA,TRBV2,TRBJ1-2,CASSEVPGPNYGYTF,TGTGCCAGCAGTGAAGTTCCGGGGCCGAACTATGGCTACACCTTC
NA,NA,TRBV7-6,TRBJ2-2,CASSLVRVGTGELFF,TGTGCCAGCAGCTTAGTCAGGGTGGGCACCGGGGAGCTGTTTTTT
NA,NA,TRBV7-2,TRBJ1-4,CASSPGDINEKLFF,TGTGCCAGCAGCCCAGGGGATATAAATGAAAAACTGTTTTTT
TRBD1,NA,TRBV7-8,TRBJ1-2,CASSLAQGVGLYGYTF,TGTGCCAGCAGCTTAGCTCAGGGGGTAGGGCTCTATGGCTACACCTTC
NA,NA,TRBV19,TRBJ2-5,CASSPYAGNQETQYF,TGTGCCAGTAGTCCCTACGCGGGGAACCAAGAGACCCAGTACTTC
NA,NA,TRBV6-4,TRBJ1-2,CASSDGEQHGYTF,TGTGCCAGCAGTGACGGGGAGCAACATGGCTACACCTTC
NA,NA,TRBV5-8,TRBJ2-7,CASSLYQGTYEQYF,TGTGCCAGCAGCTTGTACCAGGGAACCTACGAGCAGTACTTC
TRBD1,NA,TRBV12-5,TRBJ1-1,CASGPTGGFPGAFF,TGTGCTAGTGGGCCGACAGGGGGCTTTCCCGGAGCTTTCTTT
NA,NA,TRBV10-3,TRBJ1-1,CAIRGVTEAFF,TGTGCCATCCGCGGTGTGACTGAAGCTTTCTTT
NA,NA,TRBV6-1,TRBJ2-1,CASSEVGTKYNEQFF,TGTGCCAGCAGTGAAGTAGGGACAAAGTACAATGAGCAGTTCTTC
NA,NA,TRBV18,TRBJ2-3,CASSPLDRSSTDTQYF,TGTGCCAGCTCACCCCTAGACAGGAGTAGCACAGATACGCAGTATTTT
TRBD1,NA,TRBV6-6,TRBJ2-2,CASSRQGKPLTNTGELFF,TGTGCCAGCAGTCGACAGGGAAAACCTTTAACGAACACCGGGGAGCTGTTTTTT
NA,NA,TRBV30,TRBJ1-2,CAWIHLHRLWAYGYTF,TGTGCCTGGATCCATCTTCACAGGTTGTGGGCCTATGGCTACACCTTC
NA,NA,TRBV4-1,TRBJ1-1,CASSQDGVKTNTEAFF,TGCGCCAGCAGCCAAGATGGAGTGAAAACGAACACTGAAGCTTTCTTT
NA,NA,TRBV18,TRBJ1-5,CASSPESSNQPQHF,TGTGCCAGCTCACCGGAGAGTAGCAATCAGCCCCAGCATTTT
TRBD1,NA,TRBV5-4,TRBJ1-4,CASSTGGQREANEKLFF,TGTGCCAGCTCGACGGGGGGACAGCGCGAGGCTAATGAAAAACTGTTTTTT
TRBD1,NA,TRBV27,TRBJ2-7,CASSIGGQGSEQYF,TGTGCCAGCAGTATTGGTGGACAGGGGAGCGAGCAGTACTTC
TRBD1,NA,TRBV30,TRBJ1-4,CAWSGQGARNEKLFF,TGTGCCTGGAGTGGACAGGGGGCGCGAAATGAAAAACTGTTTTTT
TRBD2,NA,TRBV5-1,TRBJ2-7,CASSLAGTSGGYRIYEQYF,TGCGCCAGCAGCTTGGCCGGGACTAGCGGGGGGTATAGGATTTACGAGCAGTACTTC
NA,NA,TRBV6-5,TRBJ1-2,CASVRQNYYGYTF,TGTGCCAGCGTCCGACAGAATTATTATGGCTACACCTTC
NA,NA,TRBV11-2,TRBJ2-2,CASSSFEGRIPGELFF,TGTGCCAGCAGCTCGTTCGAAGGACGTATCCCCGGGGAGCTGTTTTTT
NA,once,TRBV7-9,TRBJ1-3,CASSLGLTIYF,TGTGCCAGCAGCTTAGGTCTCACCATATATTTT
NA,NA,TRBV12-3/TRBV12-4,TRBJ2-2,CASSLLNTGELFF,TGTGCCAGCAGTTTACTGAACACCGGGGAGCTGTTTTTT
NA,NA,TRBV5-1,TRBJ1-3,CASTKGGARGNTIYF,TGCGCCAGCACCAAGGGAGGGGCGCGAGGAAACACCATATATTTT
TRBD2,few,TRBV10-2,TRBJ2-7,CASSVLGGSYEQYF,TGCGCCAGCAGCGTCCTCGGGGGGTCCTACGAGCAGTACTTC
NA,NA,TRBV18,TRBJ2-2,CASSPEGFNTGELFF,TGTGCCAGCTCACCAGAAGGCTTCAACACCGGGGAGCTGTTTTTT
TRBD2,NA,TRBV28,TRBJ2-7,CASSLWSGGYEQYF,TGTGCCAGCAGTTTATGGAGCGGGGGTTACGAGCAGTACTTC
NA,NA,TRBV28,TRBJ1-2,CASSGAGANYGYTF,TGTGCCAGCAGTGGAGCCGGGGCTAACTATGGCTACACCTTC
NA,NA,TRBV28,TRBJ1-2,CASSAGVGYTF,TGTGCCAGCAGTGCAGGGGTTGGCTACACCTTC
NA,NA,TRBV4-2,TRBJ1-1,CASSHPPEGWNTEAFF,TGTGCCAGCAGCCACCCCCCTGAGGGGTGGAACACTGAAGCTTTCTTT
TRBD1,NA,TRBV29-1,TRBJ2-5,CSVVRGETQYF,TGCAGCGTTGTCAGGGGGGAGACCCAGTACTTC
NA,once,TRBV19,TRBJ1-5,CASSVNSNQPQHF,TGTGCCAGTAGTGTGAATAGCAATCAGCCCCAGCATTTT
TRBD2,NA,TRBV9,TRBJ2-3,CASSAGGPVDTQYF,TGTGCCAGCAGCGCGGGGGGGCCGGTGGATACGCAGTATTTT
TRBD1,NA,TRBV7-9,TRBJ2-7,CASSLVLSRDRGPGEQYF,TGTGCCAGCAGCTTAGTATTGAGTCGGGACAGGGGGCCCGGCGAGCAGTACTTC
NA,NA,TRBV6-2/TRBV6-3,TRBJ2-5,CASSYFQETQYF,TGTGCCAGCAGTTACTTCCAAGAGACCCAGTACTTC
TRBD1,NA,TRBV3-1/TRBV3-2,TRBJ2-3,CASSQASSTQGVWTDTQYF,TGTGCCAGCAGCCAAGCTTCTTCGACACAGGGGGTTTGGACAGATACGCAGTATTTT
NA,once,TRBV6-5,TRBJ1-6,CASIRTDNSPLHF,TGTGCCAGCATCCGGACAGATAATTCACCCCTCCACTTT
NA,NA,TRBV6-2/TRBV6-3,TRBJ1-2,CASSWTGTYGYTF,TGTGCCAGCAGTTGGACCGGAACCTATGGCTACACCTTC
NA,NA,TRBV5-1,TRBJ2-1,CASSEPGGEQFF,TGCGCCAGCAGCGAACCCGGAGGTGAGCAGTTCTTC
TRBD1,NA,TRBV12-5,TRBJ2-2,CASGSGTGVTGELFF,TGTGCTAGTGGAAGCGGGACAGGGGTCACCGGGGAGCTGTTTTTT
NA,NA,TRBV27,TRBJ1-1,CASSLSTQNTEAFF,TGTGCCAGCAGTTTATCCACACAGAACACTGAAGCTTTCTTT
NA,NA,TRBV6-1,TRBJ1-5,CASSELRGAGNQPQHF,TGTGCCAGCAGTGAATTAAGGGGCGCGGGCAATCAGCCCCAGCATTTT
NA,NA,TRBV6-2/TRBV6-3,TRBJ1-2,CASSNPGKDYGYTF,TGTGCCAGCAGTAATCCTGGGAAAGACTATGGCTACACCTTC
NA,NA,TRBV4-1,TRBJ1-2,CASSQGFATLYYGYTF,TGCGCCAGCAGCCAAGGGTTTGCAACCCTCTACTATGGCTACACCTTC
NA,NA,TRBV2,TRBJ1-1,CASSDDHNAEAFF,TGTGCCAGCTCGGACGATCACAACGCTGAAGCTTTCTTT
TRBD2,NA,TRBV11-2,TRBJ2-2,CASSLVAGASNTGELFF,TGTGCCAGCAGCTTAGTAGCGGGGGCTTCGAACACCGGGGAGCTGTTTTTT
TRBD1,NA,TRBV28,TRBJ2-7,CASSTETDRRASYEQYF,TGTGCCAGCAGTACTGAAACGGACAGGCGGGCGTCCTACGAGCAGTACTTC
TRBD1,NA,TRBV19,TRBJ2-7,CASSMGDRFYEQYF,TGTGCCAGTAGTATGGGGGACAGGTTCTACGAGCAGTACTTC
NA,NA,TRBV6-5,TRBJ1-6,CASRDGSYNSPLHF,TGTGCCAGCAGGGACGGTTCCTATAATTCACCCCTCCACTTT
NA,NA,TRBV7-6,TRBJ2-3,CASSSQGTVNLASAQYF,TGTGCCAGCAGCTCACAGGGGACAGTAAATCTAGCTAGCGCGCAGTATTTT
TRBD2,NA,TRBV19,TRBJ2-3,CASSSPRLAGTFSTDTQYF,TGTGCCAGTAGTTCCCCGCGGCTAGCGGGGACCTTCAGCACAGATACGCAGTATTTT
NA,NA,TRBV13,TRBJ2-5,CASSLLSGAGETQYF,TGTGCCAGCAGCTTATTATCCGGGGCAGGAGAGACCCAGTACTTC